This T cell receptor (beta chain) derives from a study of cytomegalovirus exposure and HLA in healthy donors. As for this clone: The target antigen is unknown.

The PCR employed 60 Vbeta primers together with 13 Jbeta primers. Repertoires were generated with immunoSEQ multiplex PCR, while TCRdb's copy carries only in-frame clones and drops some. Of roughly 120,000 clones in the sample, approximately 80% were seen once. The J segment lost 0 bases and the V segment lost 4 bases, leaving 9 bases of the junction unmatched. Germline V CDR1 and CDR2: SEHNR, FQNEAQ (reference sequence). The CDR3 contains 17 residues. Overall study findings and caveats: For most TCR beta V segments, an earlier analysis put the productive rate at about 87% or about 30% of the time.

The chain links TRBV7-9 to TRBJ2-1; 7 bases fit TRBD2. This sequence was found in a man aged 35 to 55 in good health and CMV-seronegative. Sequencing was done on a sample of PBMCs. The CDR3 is CASSYASGANSYNEQFF. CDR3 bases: TGTGCCAGCAGCTATGCGAGCGGGGCAAACTCCTACAATGAGCAGTTCTTC.